Listed below are T cell receptor beta chains from one sample, sequenced in a study. One entry per CDR3 protein results from TCRdb running MiXCR on the 5' RACE reads. The data hold a few thousand distinct CDR3 sequences, with around 56% observed a single time. Sequenced sample: naive CD4+ T cells sorted from blood. These receptors all stem from a female donor with breast cancer. The CDR3 runs from the conserved cysteine through the conserved F or W. A D gene is named only where the DNA matches it firmly. Size values are once, few and many counts, or a class for expanded clones, and some rows have none.

size	J	D	V	CDR3	DNA
-	TRBJ2-1	-	TRBV5-1	CASSLVRARSYNEQFF	TGCGCCAGCAGCTTGGTGCGGGCTAGGTCCTACAATGAGCAGTTCTTC
once	TRBJ2-3	-	TRBV11-2	CASSLLVGRYTQYF	TGTGCCAGCAGCTTACTGGTCGGTCGATATACGCAGTATTTT
-	TRBJ2-2	-	TRBV20-1	CSARHHTPNTGELFF	TGCAGTGCGAGACATCATACCCCGAACACCGGGGAGCTGTTTTTT
-	TRBJ1-2	-	TRBV4-1	CASSQDMVGYTF	TGCGCCAGCAGCCAAGATATGGTTGGCTACACCTTC
once	TRBJ2-7	TRBD2	TRBV20-1	CSAFSLAGGYEQYF	TGCAGTGCCTTTTCTCTAGCGGGAGGTTACGAGCAGTACTTC
few	TRBJ2-7	TRBD2	TRBV4-3	CASSQDRAGEDYEQYF	TGCGCCAGCAGCCAAGATAGGGCGGGAGAAGACTACGAGCAGTACTTC
-	TRBJ2-5	-	TRBV7-9	CASSPWGQETQYF	TGTGCCAGCAGCCCTTGGGGTCAAGAGACCCAGTACTTC
-	TRBJ1-1	-	TRBV4-3	CASSQDAGTWTPLEAFF	TGCGCCAGCAGCCAAGATGCGGGAACGTGGACCCCTCTTGAAGCTTTCTTT
-	TRBJ2-3	-	TRBV20-1	CSAGQQATDTRYF	TGCAGTGCTGGCCAACAAGCCACAGATACGCGGTATTTT
-	TRBJ1-5	-	TRBV6-2/TRBV6-3	CASSYSSTLNQPQHF	TGTGCCAGCAGTTACTCGAGTACCCTAAATCAGCCCCAGCATTTT
-	TRBJ2-1	TRBD2	TRBV5-4	CASSLAGLAISEQFF	TGTGCCAGCAGCTTGGCGGGACTAGCGATCAGTGAGCAGTTCTTC
-	TRBJ2-5	-	TRBV20-1	CSARDGRQGRGQETQYF	TGCAGTGCTAGAGATGGGCGCCAGGGAAGAGGGCAAGAGACCCAGTACTTC
few	TRBJ2-1	-	TRBV5-1	CASSLAVASYNEQFF	TGCGCCAGCAGCTTGGCGGTAGCTTCCTACAATGAGCAGTTCTTC
-	TRBJ2-5	-	TRBV20-1	CSARGLGLTQYF	TGCAGTGCTAGAGGGCTGGGGTTGACCCAGTACTTC
-	TRBJ1-3	TRBD1	TRBV4-3	CASSPYITGGGNTIYF	TGCGCCAGCAGCCCCTACATAACAGGGGGCGGAAACACCATATATTTT
-	TRBJ2-7	-	TRBV20-1	CSAPRPVASYEQDF	TGCAGTGCTCCCCGACCTGTTGCGTCCTACGAGCAGGACTTC
-	TRBJ2-7	TRBD2	TRBV30	CATAGGPYEQYF	TGTGCCACAGCGGGAGGCCCCTACGAGCAGTACTTC
-	TRBJ1-2	-	TRBV4-1	CASSQETIRGASSGYTF	TGCGCCAGCAGCCAAGAAACGATTAGGGGGGCTTCGAGTGGCTACACCTTC
few	TRBJ1-5	TRBD1	TRBV12-3/TRBV12-4	CASRKDRGKKQPQHF	TGTGCCAGCAGAAAAGACAGGGGGAAGAAGCAGCCCCAGCATTTT
-	TRBJ2-3	-	TRBV20-1	CSARRPDTDTQYF	TGCAGTGCTCGTAGGCCAGACACAGATACGCAGTATTTT
few	TRBJ2-1	TRBD1	TRBV4-1	CASSPDRALYNEQFF	TGCGCCAGCAGCCCCGACAGGGCGCTCTACAATGAGCAGTTCTTC
-	TRBJ1-3	-	TRBV6-6	CASGNGGNTIYF	TGTGCTTCCGGGAACGGGGGAAACACCATATATTTT
-	TRBJ2-4	TRBD2	TRBV25-1	CASRRAGGENIQYF	TGTGCCAGCAGAAGAGCGGGAGGTGAAAACATTCAGTACTTC
-	TRBJ1-4	-	TRBV20-1	CSASGSRRVGEKLFF	TGCAGTGCTAGTGGATCGCGCAGGGTTGGAGAAAAACTGTTTTTT
few	TRBJ2-6	TRBD1	TRBV7-8	CASSFRRGQGLTGANVLTF	TGTGCCAGCAGTTTCAGGAGGGGACAGGGGCTAACTGGGGCCAACGTCCTGACTTTC
few	TRBJ2-3	-	TRBV12-3/TRBV12-4	CASSLTDTQYF	TGTGCCAGCAGTCTAACAGATACGCAGTATTTT
-	TRBJ2-1	TRBD2	TRBV29-1	CSVKITGGDYNEQFF	TGCAGCGTAAAAATTACGGGAGGCGATTACAATGAGCAGTTCTTC
-	TRBJ2-7	-	TRBV30	CAARGGGWEQYF	TGTGCCGCCCGAGGGGGGGGATGGGAGCAGTACTTC
-	TRBJ2-1	TRBD2	TRBV20-1	CGARDLPHRTSGRQTYNEQFF	TGCGGTGCTAGAGATCTTCCCCACCGGACTAGCGGGAGACAGACCTACAATGAGCAGTTCTTC
-	TRBJ2-1	TRBD1	TRBV7-9	CASSFHRRDRYNEQFF	TGTGCCAGCAGCTTCCACCGTCGGGACAGATACAATGAGCAGTTCTTC
few	TRBJ2-2	TRBD1	TRBV5-1	CASSLGGTANTGELFF	TGCGCCAGCAGCTTGGGAGGGACAGCGAACACCGGGGAGCTGTTTTTT
-	TRBJ2-7	TRBD2	TRBV2	CASSVASGTYEQYF	TGTGCCAGCAGCGTTGCTAGCGGAACCTACGAGCAGTACTTC
-	TRBJ2-3	-	TRBV6-6	CASSYSGGVNTDTQYF	TGTGCCAGCAGTTACTCTGGCGGGGTTAACACAGATACGCAGTATTTT
-	TRBJ1-6	-	TRBV3-1	CASSQGVANSPLHF	TGTGCCAGCAGCCAAGGGGTAGCGAATTCACCCCTCCACTTT
few	TRBJ1-5	-	TRBV7-2	CASSLEGLGNQPQHF	TGTGCCAGCAGCTTAGAGGGCTTGGGCAATCAGCCCCAGCATTTT
few	TRBJ2-5	-	TRBV4-2	CASSQDRSGTGQETQYF	TGTGCCAGCAGCCAAGATCGTTCAGGAACTGGACAAGAGACCCAGTACTTC
few	TRBJ2-1	-	TRBV2	CASSLSRNNEQFF	TGTGCCAGCAGTTTGTCCAGAAACAATGAGCAGTTCTTC
-	TRBJ1-5	-	TRBV20-1	CSVQGGVQPQHF	TGCAGTGTGCAGGGAGGGGTTCAGCCCCAGCATTTT
-	TRBJ2-3	TRBD2	TRBV3-1	CASSLGTSWADTQYF	TGTGCCAGCAGCCTCGGGACTAGCTGGGCAGATACGCAGTATTTT
-	TRBJ2-3	TRBD2	TRBV7-2	CASSLWTRDTQYF	TGTGCCAGCAGCTTATGGACTAGGGATACGCAGTATTTT
few	TRBJ1-2	TRBD1	TRBV6-2/TRBV6-3	CASSYHGQGGHTF	TGTGCCAGCAGTTACCACGGACAGGGTGGCCACACCTTC
-	TRBJ2-3	-	TRBV20-1	CSALGGSTDTQYF	TGCAGTGCTTTAGGCGGGAGCACAGATACGCAGTATTTT
-	TRBJ2-5	TRBD1	TRBV20-1	CSAIYRGSQETQYF	TGCAGTGCTATATACAGGGGTAGCCAAGAGACCCAGTACTTC
-	TRBJ1-1	-	TRBV5-1	CASSLAGGVENTEAFF	TGCGCCAGCAGCTTGGCGGGTGGGGTTGAGAACACTGAAGCTTTCTTT
-	TRBJ2-1	TRBD2	TRBV6-2/TRBV6-3	CASSLAGGPYNEQFF	TGTGCCAGCAGTTTAGCGGGAGGGCCTTACAATGAGCAGTTCTTC
-	TRBJ2-3	-	TRBV30	CAWRSWRTDTQYF	TGTGCCTGGAGGTCGTGGAGGACAGATACGCAGTATTTT
-	TRBJ2-5	-	TRBV12-3/TRBV12-4	CASSSWGETQYF	TGTGCCAGCAGTTCCTGGGGGGAGACCCAGTACTTC
few	TRBJ2-1	-	TRBV7-6	CASSSRAWGGVATYNEQFF	TGTGCCAGCAGCTCTAGAGCATGGGGCGGGGTTGCTACCTACAATGAGCAGTTCTTC
few	TRBJ2-7	-	TRBV7-3	CASSYAPGYEQYF	TGTGCCAGCAGCTACGCACCGGGGTACGAGCAGTACTTC
-	TRBJ1-6	TRBD1	TRBV7-2	CASSSRTGPNSPLHF	TGTGCCAGCAGCTCCCGGACAGGGCCTAATTCACCCCTCCACTTT
-	TRBJ1-2	-	TRBV20-1	CSASDRLILGYTF	TGCAGTGCTAGCGACAGGTTGATCCTTGGCTACACCTTC
-	TRBJ2-1	TRBD2	TRBV6-2/TRBV6-3	CASSYSSLALAGKTSNEQFF	TGTGCCAGCAGTTACTCTTCACTCGCGCTAGCGGGCAAAACCTCCAATGAGCAGTTCTTC
-	TRBJ2-6	-	TRBV6-2/TRBV6-3	CASSLIRAPRAWANVLTF	TGTGCCAGCAGTTTAATTCGGGCCCCGAGGGCTTGGGCCAACGTCCTGACTTTC